Listed below are T cell receptor beta chains from one sample, sequenced in a study of identical twins. TCRdb analysed the 5' RACE reads with MiXCR anew, one entry per CDR3 protein. The sample records roughly 220,000 distinct CDR3 sequences, around 6.5% being singletons. These data were also filed under a second study, of T cells expressing NK-cell markers.

The sample consisted of CD8+ T cells sorted from blood. Receptor source: a young woman in good health. Each CDR3 is given with its conserved first and last residue. The D gene is left open where the match is weak. Size is omitted from some rows. Given values are once, few, many or a class for expanded clones.

many TRBJ2-7 NA TRBV3-1 CASSQDGAHVGLAAFYEQYF TGTGCCAGCAGCCAGGACGGGGCCCACGTTGGATTAGCGGCCTTCTACGAGCAGTACTTC
few TRBJ2-1 TRBD2 TRBV7-9 CASGLAALNEQFF TGTGCCAGCGGGCTAGCGGCCTTAAACGAGCAGTTCTTC
few TRBJ1-2 NA TRBV2 CASRTTGSREYGYTF TGTGCCAGCAGAACTACAGGGTCAAGGGAGTATGGCTACACCTTC
few TRBJ2-7 TRBD2 TRBV6-2/TRBV6-3 CASSLLAGGPVDYEQYF TGTGCCAGCAGTCTACTAGCGGGAGGGCCCGTCGATTACGAGCAGTACTTC
few TRBJ2-7 TRBD2 TRBV11-2 CASSLLAGREQYF TGTGCCAGCAGCTTACTAGCGGGACGCGAGCAGTACTTC
many TRBJ2-2 NA TRBV2 CASSPTHVGNTGELFF TGTGCCAGCAGTCCTACCCATGTAGGCAACACCGGGGAGCTGTTTTTT
NA TRBJ2-3 TRBD1 TRBV5-5 CASSLWTGADTQYF TGTGCCAGCAGCCTCTGGACAGGGGCGGATACGCAGTATTTT
few TRBJ2-1 NA TRBV10-3 CAITSGQGTSSYNEQFF TGTGCCATCACCTCAGGCCAGGGGACAAGCTCCTACAATGAGCAGTTCTTC
few TRBJ1-5 TRBD1 TRBV4-3 CASSSDRGSDQPQHF TGCGCCAGCAGCTCGGACAGGGGGTCGGATCAGCCCCAGCATTTT
NA TRBJ2-1 TRBD2 TRBV4-3 CASSQDRQREPSNEQFF TGCGCCAGCAGCCAAGATAGGCAGCGGGAGCCGAGTAATGAGCAGTTCTTC
NA TRBJ2-7 TRBD2 TRBV12-3/TRBV12-4 CASSSTSGITYEQYF TGTGCCAGCAGTTCGACTAGCGGGATCACCTACGAGCAGTACTTC
many TRBJ1-1 NA TRBV12-3/TRBV12-4 CASSSPGPETEAFF TGTGCCAGCAGTTCCCCGGGCCCAGAAACTGAAGCTTTCTTT
few TRBJ2-7 NA TRBV7-9 CASSAVDF TGTGCCAGCAGCGCGGTAGACTTC
few TRBJ2-3 NA TRBV6-1 CAARGYQGQDTQYF TGTGCCGCGAGGGGCTACCAGGGCCAAGATACGCAGTATTTT
few TRBJ2-1 NA TRBV5-6 CASSPWRSSYNEQFF TGTGCCAGCAGCCCCTGGAGGAGCTCCTACAATGAGCAGTTCTTC
many TRBJ2-1 NA TRBV7-3 CASSLTPYSHYNEQFF TGTGCCAGCAGCTTAACTCCTTACTCACACTACAATGAGCAGTTCTTC
NA TRBJ2-7 NA TRBV7-6 CASSSTRSYEQYF TGTGCCAGCAGTTCTACTAGATCCTACGAGCAGTACTTC
few TRBJ1-1 TRBD1 TRBV12-3/TRBV12-4 CASSESTGGITEAFF TGTGCCAGCAGTGAGAGCACAGGGGGTATCACTGAAGCTTTCTTT
NA TRBJ1-1 NA TRBV5-6 CASSFGFDTEAFF TGTGCCAGCAGCTTTGGATTTGACACTGAAGCTTTCTTT
NA TRBJ1-5 TRBD1 TRBV11-2 CASSSHGQGGSNQPQHF TGTGCCAGCAGCTCCCACGGACAGGGGGGTAGCAATCAGCCCCAGCATTTT
NA TRBJ2-7 NA TRBV7-9 CASSLLDEQYF TGTGCCAGCAGCTTATTGGACGAGCAGTACTTC
few TRBJ2-5 NA TRBV6-5 CASSYIQGQETQYF TGTGCCAGCAGTTACATCCAGGGCCAAGAGACCCAGTACTTC
many TRBJ1-1 TRBD1 TRBV9 CASSVGQGVGNTEAFF TGTGCCAGCAGCGTGGGACAGGGCGTTGGGAACACTGAAGCTTTCTTT